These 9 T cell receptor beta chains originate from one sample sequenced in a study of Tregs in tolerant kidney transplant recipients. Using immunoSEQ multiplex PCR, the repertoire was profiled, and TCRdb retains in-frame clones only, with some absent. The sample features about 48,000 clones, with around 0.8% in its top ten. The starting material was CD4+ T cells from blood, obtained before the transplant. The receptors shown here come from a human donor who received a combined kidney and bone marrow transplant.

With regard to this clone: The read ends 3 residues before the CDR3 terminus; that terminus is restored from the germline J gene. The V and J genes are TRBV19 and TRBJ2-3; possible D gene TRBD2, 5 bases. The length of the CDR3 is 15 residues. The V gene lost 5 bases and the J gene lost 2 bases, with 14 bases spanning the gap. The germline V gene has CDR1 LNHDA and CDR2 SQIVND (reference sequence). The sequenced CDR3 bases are TGTGCCAGTAGTCGGGGAGATGGAACCACAGATACG. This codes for CASSRGDGTTDT. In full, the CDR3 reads CASSRGDGTTDTQYF.

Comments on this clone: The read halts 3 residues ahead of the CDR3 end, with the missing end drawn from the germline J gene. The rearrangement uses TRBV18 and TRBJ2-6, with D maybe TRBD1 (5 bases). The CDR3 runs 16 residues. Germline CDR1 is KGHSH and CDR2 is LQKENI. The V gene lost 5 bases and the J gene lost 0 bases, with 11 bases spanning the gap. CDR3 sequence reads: CASSGQQDSGANVLTF. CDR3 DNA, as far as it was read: TGTGCCAGCTCAGGGCAACAGGACTCTGGGGCCAACGTC.

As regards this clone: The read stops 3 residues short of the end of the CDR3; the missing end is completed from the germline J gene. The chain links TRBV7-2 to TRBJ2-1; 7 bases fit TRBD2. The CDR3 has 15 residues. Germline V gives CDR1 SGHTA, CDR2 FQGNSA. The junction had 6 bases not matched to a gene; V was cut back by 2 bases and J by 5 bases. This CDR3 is CASSLRREWDNEQFF. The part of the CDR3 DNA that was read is TGTGCCAGCAGCTTACGGCGGGAGTGGGACAATGAG. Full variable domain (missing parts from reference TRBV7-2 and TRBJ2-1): GAGVSQSPSNKVTEKGKDVELRCDPISGHTALYWYRQSLGQGLEFLIYFQGNSAPDKSGLPSDRFSAERTGGSVSTLTIQRTQQEDSAVYLCASSLRREWDNEQFFGPGTRLTVL.

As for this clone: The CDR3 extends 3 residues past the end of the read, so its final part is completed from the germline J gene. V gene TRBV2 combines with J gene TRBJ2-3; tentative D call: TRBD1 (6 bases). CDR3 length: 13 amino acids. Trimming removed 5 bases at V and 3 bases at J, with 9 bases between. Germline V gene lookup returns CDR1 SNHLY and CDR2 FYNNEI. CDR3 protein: CASSPGDTDTQYF. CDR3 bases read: TGTGCCAGCAGTCCAGGGGATACAGATACG.

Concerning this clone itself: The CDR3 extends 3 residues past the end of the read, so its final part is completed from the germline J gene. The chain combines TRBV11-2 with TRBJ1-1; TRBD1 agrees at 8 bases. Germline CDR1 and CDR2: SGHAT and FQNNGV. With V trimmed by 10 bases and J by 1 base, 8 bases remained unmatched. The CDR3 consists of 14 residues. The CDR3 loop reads CATRQGTSNTEAFF. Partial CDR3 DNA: TGTGCCACACGACAGGGGACCTCGAACACTGAA.

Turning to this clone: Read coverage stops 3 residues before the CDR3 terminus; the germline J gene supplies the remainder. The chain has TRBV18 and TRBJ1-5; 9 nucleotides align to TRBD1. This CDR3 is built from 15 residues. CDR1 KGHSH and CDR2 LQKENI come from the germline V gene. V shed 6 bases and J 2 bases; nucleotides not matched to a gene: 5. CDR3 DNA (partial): TGTGCCAGCTCTACGACAGGGGGAGGCAATCAGCCC. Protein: CASSTTGGGNQP. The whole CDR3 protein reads CASSTTGGGNQPQHF.

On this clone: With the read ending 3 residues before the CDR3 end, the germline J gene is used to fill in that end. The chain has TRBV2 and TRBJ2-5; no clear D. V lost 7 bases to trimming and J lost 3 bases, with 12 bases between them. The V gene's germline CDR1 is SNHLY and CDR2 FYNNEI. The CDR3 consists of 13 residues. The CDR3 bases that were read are TGTGCCAGCACCTTCGTACGGGAAGAGACC. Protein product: CASTFVREET. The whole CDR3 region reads CASTFVREETQYF.

Partial CDR3 DNA: TGTGCCAGTAGTACTAGTACCTACGAG. It yields the protein CASSTSTYE. In full, the CDR3 reads CASSTSTYEQYF. The chain is built from TRBV19 and TRBJ2-7; D unresolved. The CDR3 end falls 3 residues outside the read, so it is completed with the germline J gene. Trimming shortened V by 4 bases and J by 2 bases, and 6 bases separated the two germline ends. The CDR3 has 12 residues. The germline CDR1 and CDR2 sequences are LNHDA and SQIVND (reference sequence).

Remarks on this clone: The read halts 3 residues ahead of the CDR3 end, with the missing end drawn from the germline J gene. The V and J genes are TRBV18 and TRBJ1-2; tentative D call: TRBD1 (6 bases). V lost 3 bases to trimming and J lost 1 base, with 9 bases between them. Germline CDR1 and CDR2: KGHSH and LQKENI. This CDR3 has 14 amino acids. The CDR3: CASSPNRDNYGYTF. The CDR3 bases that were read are TGTGCCAGCTCACCTAACAGGGATAACTATGGC.